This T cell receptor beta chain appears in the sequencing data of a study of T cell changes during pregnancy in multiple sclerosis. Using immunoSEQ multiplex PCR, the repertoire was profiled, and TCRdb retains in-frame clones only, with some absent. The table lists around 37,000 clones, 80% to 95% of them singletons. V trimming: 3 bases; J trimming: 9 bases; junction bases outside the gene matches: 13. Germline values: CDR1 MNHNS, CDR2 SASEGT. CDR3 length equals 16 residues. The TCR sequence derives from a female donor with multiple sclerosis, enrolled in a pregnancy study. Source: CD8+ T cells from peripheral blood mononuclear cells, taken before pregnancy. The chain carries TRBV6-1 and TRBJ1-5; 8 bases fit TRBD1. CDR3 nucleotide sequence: TGTGCCAGCAGTGACTGGGGGACAGGCTGGCGGTGGCCCCAGCATTTT. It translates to CASSDWGTGWRWPQHF.